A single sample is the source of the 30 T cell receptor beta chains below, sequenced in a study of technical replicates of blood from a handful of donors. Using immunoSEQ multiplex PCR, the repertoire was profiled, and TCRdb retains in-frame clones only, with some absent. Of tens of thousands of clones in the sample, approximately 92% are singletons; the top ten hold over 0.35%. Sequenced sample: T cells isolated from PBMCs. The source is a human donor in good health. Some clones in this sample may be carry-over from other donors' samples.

CDR3 loop: CASSLAVIRLGTEAFF. The CDR3 region has the DNA TGCGCCAGCAGCTTGGCGGTAATCAGGCTGGGCACTGAAGCTTTCTTT. The chain employs TRBV5-1 and TRBJ1-1; D is undetermined. This CDR3 region has 16 residues. CDR1 SGHRS and CDR2 YFSETQ come from the germline V gene. Trimming removed 0 bases from V and 4 bases from J, with 16 bases in between.

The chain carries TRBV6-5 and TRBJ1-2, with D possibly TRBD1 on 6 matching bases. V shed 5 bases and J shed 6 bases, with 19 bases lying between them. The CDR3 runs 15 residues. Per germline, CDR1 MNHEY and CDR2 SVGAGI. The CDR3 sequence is CASSPWDTPRDGYTF. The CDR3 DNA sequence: TGTGCCAGCAGTCCCTGGGACACCCCGAGGGATGGCTACACCTTC.

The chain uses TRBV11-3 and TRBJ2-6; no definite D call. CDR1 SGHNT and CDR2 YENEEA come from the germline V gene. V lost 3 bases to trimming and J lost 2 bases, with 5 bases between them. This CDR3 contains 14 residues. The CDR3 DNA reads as TGTGCCAGCAGCTTCTTAACTGGGGCCAACGTCCTGACTTTC. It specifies CASSFLTGANVLTF. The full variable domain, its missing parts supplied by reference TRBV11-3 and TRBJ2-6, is EAGVVQSPRYKIIEKKQPVAFWCNPISGHNTLYWYLQNLGQGPELLIRYENEEAVDDSQLPKDRFSAERLKGVDSTLKIQPAELGDSAVYLCASSFLTGANVLTFGAGSRLTVL.

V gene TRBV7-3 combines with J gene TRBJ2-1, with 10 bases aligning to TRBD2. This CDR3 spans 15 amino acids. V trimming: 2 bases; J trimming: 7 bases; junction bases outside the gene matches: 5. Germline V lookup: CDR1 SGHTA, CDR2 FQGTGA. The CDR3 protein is CASSLLAGVENEQFF. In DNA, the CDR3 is TGTGCCAGCAGCTTACTAGCGGGAGTAGAAAATGAGCAGTTCTTC.

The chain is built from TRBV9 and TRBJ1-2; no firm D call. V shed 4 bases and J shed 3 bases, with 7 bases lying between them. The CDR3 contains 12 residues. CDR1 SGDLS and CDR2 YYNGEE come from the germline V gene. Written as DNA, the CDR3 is TGTGCCAGCAGCCCTCGGGACTATGGCTACACCTTC. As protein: CASSPRDYGYTF.

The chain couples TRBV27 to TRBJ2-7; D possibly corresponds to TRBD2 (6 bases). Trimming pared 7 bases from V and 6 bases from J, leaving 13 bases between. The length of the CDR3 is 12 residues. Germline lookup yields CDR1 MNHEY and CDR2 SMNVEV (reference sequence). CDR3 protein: CASNGRTGEQYF. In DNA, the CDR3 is TGTGCCAGCAACGGGAGAACGGGCGAGCAGTACTTC.

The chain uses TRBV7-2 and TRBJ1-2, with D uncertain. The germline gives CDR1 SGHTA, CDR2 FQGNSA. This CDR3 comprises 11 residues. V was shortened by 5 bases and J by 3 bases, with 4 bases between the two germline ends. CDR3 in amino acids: CASSPDYGYTF. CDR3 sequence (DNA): TGTGCCAGCAGCCCGGACTATGGCTACACCTTC.

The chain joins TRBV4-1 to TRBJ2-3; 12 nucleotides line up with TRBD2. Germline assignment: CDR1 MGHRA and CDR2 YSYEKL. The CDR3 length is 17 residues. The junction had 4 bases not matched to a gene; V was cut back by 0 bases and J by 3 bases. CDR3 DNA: TGCGCCAGCAGCCAAGATGGGCTAGCGGGAGGGACAGATACGCAGTATTTT. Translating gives CASSQDGLAGGTDTQYF.

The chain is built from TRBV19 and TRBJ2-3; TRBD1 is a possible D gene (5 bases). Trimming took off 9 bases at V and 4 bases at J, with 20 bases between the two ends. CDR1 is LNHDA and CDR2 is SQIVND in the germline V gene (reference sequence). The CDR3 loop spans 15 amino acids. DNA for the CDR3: TGTGCCAGGCAGGGTGGGGATGGGGTTCCAGATACGCAGTATTTT. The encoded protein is CARQGGDGVPDTQYF.

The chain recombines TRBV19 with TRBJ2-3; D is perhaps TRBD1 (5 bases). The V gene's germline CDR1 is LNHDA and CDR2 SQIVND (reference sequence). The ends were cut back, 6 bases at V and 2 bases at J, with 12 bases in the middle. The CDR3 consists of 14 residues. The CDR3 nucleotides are TGTGCCAGTAGCGCAGGGTACCTCACAGATACGCAGTATTTT. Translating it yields CASSAGYLTDTQYF.

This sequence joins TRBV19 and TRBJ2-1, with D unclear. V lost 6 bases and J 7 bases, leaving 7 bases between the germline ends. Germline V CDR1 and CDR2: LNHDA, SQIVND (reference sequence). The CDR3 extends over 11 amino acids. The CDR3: CASRLWNEQFF. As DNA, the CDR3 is TGTGCCAGTAGGCTATGGAATGAGCAGTTCTTC.

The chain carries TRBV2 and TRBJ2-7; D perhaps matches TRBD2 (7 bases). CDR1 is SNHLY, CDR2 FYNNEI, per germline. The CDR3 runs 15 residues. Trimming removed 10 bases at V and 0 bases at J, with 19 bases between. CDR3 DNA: TGTGCCATCTCAAGGGGGGGGGAGGACTCCTACGAGCAGTACTTC. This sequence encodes CAISRGGEDSYEQYF.

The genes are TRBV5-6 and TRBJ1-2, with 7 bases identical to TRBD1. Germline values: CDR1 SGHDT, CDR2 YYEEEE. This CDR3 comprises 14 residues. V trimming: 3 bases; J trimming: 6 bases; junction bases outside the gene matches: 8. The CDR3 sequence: CASSSSRTGDGYTF. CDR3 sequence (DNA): TGTGCCAGCAGCTCGAGTCGTACAGGGGATGGCTACACCTTC.

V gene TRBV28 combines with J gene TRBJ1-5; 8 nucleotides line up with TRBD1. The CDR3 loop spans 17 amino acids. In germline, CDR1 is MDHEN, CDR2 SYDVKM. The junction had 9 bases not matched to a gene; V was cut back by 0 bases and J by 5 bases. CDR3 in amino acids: CASSLWRTGKGDQPQHF. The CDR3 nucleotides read TGTGCCAGCAGTTTATGGAGGACAGGGAAAGGAGATCAGCCCCAGCATTTT.

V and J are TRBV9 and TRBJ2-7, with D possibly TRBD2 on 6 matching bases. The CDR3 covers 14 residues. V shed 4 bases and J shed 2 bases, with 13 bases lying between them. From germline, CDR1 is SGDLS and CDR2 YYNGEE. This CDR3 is CASSPGDGAYEQYF. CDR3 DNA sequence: TGTGCCAGCAGCCCGGGGGACGGGGCCTACGAGCAGTACTTC.

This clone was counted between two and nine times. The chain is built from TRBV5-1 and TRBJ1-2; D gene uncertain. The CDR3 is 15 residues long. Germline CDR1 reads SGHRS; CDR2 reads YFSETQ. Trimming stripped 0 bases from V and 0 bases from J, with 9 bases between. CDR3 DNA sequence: TGCGCCAGCAGCTTGGGCGTTGGAGCTAACTATGGCTACACCTTC. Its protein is CASSLGVGANYGYTF.

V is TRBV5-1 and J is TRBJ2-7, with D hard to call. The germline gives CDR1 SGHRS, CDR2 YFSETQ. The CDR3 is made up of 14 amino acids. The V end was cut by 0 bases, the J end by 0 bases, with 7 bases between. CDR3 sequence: CASSLVTYSYEQYF. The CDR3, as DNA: TGCGCCAGCAGCTTGGTTACATACTCCTACGAGCAGTACTTC.

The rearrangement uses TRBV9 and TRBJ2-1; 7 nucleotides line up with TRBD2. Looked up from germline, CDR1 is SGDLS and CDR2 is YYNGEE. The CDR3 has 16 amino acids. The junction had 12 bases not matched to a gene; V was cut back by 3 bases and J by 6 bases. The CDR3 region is CASSAPRGGSSNEQFF. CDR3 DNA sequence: TGTGCCAGCAGCGCCCCCCGCGGGGGTAGTAGCAATGAGCAGTTCTTC.

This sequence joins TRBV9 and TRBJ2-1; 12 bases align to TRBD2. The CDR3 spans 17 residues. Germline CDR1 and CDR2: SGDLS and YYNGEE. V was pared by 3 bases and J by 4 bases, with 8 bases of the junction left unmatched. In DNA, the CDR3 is TGTGCCAGCAGCGATCCGGGACTAGCGGGTCTGTACAATGAGCAGTTCTTC. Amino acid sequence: CASSDPGLAGLYNEQFF. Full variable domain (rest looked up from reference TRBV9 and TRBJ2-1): DSGVTQTPKHLITATGQRVTLRCSPRSGDLSVYWYQQSLDQGLQFLIQYYNGEERAKGNILERFSAQQFPDLHSELNLSSLELGDSALYFCASSDPGLAGLYNEQFFGPGTRLTVL.

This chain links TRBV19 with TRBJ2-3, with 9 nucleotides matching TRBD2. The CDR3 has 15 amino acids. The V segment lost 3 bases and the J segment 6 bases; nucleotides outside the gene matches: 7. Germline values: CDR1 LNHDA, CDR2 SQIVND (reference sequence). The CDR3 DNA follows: TGTGCCAGTAGTATCTCTCCTAGCGGGGTGGATACGCAGTATTTT. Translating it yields CASSISPSGVDTQYF. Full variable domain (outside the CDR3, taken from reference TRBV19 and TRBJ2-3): DGGITQSPKYLFRKEGQNVTLSCEQNLNHDAMYWYRQDPGQGLRLIYYSQIVNDFQKGDIAEGYSVSREKKESFPLTVTSAQKNPTAFYLCASSISPSGVDTQYFGPGTRLTVL.

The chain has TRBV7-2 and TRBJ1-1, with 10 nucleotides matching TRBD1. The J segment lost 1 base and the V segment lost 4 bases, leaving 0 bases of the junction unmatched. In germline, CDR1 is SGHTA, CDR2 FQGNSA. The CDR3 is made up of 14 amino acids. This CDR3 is CASSWDRGNTEAFF. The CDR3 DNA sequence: TGTGCCAGCAGCTGGGACAGGGGGAACACTGAAGCTTTCTTT. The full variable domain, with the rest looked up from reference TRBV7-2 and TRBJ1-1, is GAGVSQSPSNKVTEKGKDVELRCDPISGHTALYWYRQSLGQGLEFLIYFQGNSAPDKSGLPSDRFSAERTGGSVSTLTIQRTQQEDSAVYLCASSWDRGNTEAFFGQGTRLTVV.

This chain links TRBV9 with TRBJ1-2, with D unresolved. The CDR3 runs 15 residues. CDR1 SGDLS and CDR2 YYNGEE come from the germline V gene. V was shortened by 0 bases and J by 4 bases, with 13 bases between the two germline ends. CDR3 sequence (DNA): TGTGCCAGCAGCGTAGAAGGCCCCCGGGGCTATGGCTACACCTTC. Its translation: CASSVEGPRGYGYTF.

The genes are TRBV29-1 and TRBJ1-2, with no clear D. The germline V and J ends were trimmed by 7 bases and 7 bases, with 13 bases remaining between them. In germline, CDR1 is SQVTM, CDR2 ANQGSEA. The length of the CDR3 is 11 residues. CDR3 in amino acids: CSGDIAFGYTF. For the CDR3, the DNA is TGCAGCGGTGATATTGCGTTTGGCTACACCTTC. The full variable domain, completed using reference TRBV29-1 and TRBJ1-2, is SAVISQKPSRDICQRGTSLTIQCQVDSQVTMMFWYRQQPGQSLTLIATANQGSEATYESGFVIDKFPISRPNLTFSTLTVSNMSPEDSSIYLCSGDIAFGYTFGSGTRLTVV.

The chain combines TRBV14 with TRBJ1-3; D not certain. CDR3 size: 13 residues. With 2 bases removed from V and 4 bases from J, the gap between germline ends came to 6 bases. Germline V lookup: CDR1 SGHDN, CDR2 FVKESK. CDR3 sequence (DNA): TGTGCCAGCAGCCAACCGAGGGGAAACACCATATATTTT. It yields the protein CASSQPRGNTIYF. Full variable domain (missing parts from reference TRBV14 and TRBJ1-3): EAGVTQFPSHSVIEKGQTVTLRCDPISGHDNLYWYRRVMGKEIKFLLHFVKESKQDESGMPNNRFLAERTGGTYSTLKVQPAELEDSGVYFCASSQPRGNTIYFGEGSWLTVV.

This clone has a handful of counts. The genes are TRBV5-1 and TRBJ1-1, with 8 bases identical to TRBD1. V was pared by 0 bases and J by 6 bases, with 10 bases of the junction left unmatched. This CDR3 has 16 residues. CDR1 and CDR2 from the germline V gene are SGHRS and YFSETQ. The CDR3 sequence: CASSLVQSGGDPEAFF. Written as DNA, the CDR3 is TGCGCCAGCAGCTTGGTTCAGTCAGGGGGCGACCCTGAAGCTTTCTTT.

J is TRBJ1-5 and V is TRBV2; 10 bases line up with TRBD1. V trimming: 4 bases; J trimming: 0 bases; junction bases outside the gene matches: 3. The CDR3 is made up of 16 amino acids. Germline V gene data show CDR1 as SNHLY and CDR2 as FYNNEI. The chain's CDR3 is CASSGQGAVSNQPQHF. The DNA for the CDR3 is TGTGCCAGCAGTGGACAGGGGGCCGTTAGCAATCAGCCCCAGCATTTT.

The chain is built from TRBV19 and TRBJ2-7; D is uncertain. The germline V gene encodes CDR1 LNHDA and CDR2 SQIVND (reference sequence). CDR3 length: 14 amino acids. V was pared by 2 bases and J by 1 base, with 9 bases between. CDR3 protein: CASSISGESYEQYF. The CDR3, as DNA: TGTGCCAGTAGTATATCCGGAGAGTCCTACGAGCAGTACTTC. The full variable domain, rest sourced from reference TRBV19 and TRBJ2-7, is DGGITQSPKYLFRKEGQNVTLSCEQNLNHDAMYWYRQDPGQGLRLIYYSQIVNDFQKGDIAEGYSVSREKKESFPLTVTSAQKNPTAFYLCASSISGESYEQYFGPGTRLTVT.

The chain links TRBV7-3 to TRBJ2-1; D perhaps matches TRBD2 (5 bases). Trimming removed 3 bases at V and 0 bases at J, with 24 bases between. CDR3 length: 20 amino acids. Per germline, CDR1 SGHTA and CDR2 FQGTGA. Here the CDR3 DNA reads TGTGCCAGCAGCTTTAACACCCCCCTTCCAGGACTGTCCTCCTACAATGAGCAGTTCTTC. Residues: CASSFNTPLPGLSSYNEQFF.

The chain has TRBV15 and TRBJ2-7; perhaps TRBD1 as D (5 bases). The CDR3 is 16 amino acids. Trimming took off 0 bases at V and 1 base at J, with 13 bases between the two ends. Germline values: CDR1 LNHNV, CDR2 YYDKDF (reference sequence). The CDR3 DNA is TGTGCCACCAGCAGAGATAGGAACAGGCCTTCCTACGAGCAGTACTTC. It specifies CATSRDRNRPSYEQYF.

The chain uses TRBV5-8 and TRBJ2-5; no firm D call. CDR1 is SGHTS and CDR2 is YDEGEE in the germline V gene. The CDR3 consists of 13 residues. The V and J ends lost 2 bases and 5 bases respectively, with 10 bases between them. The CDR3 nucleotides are TGTGCCAGCAGCTTCAACGCAGTGGAGACCCAGTACTTC. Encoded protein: CASSFNAVETQYF.